The present TCR beta chain was sequenced within a study of T-cell reconstitution after alpha-beta-depleted transplantation in children. This clonotype turned up a few times. V shed 3 bases and J shed 0 bases, with 6 bases lying between them. The CDR3 extends over 14 amino acids. Construction of the TCRbeta library involved unique molecular identifiers. Each CDR3 protein gets one entry after TCRdb re-called the PCR reads with MiXCR. The sample records more than 250,000 distinct CDR3 sequences, approximately 9.8% being singletons. Sequencing was performed on PBMCs from the stem cell graft donor, taken from the stem cell graft. This chain connects TRBV12-3 or TRBV12-4 to TRBJ1-3; the D gene is possibly TRBD1 (5 bases). The receptor's source is a human donor who donated a stem cell graft to a child with SCID. The CDR3 loop reads CASSFDSSGNTIYF. The CDR3 bases are TGTGCCAGCAGTTTCGACAGCTCTGGAAACACCATATATTTT.